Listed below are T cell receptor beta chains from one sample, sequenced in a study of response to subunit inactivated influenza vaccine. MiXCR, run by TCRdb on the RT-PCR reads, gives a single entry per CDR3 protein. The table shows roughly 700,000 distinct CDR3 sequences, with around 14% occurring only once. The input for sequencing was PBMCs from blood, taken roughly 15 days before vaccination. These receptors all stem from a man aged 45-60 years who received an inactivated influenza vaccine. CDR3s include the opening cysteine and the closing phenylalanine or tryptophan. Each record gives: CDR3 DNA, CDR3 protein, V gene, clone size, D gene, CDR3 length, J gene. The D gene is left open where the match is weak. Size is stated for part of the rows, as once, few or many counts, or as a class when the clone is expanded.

TGTGCCAGCAGCCAACAACAGGGGGGAGGGCAGTTCTTC	CASSQQQGGGQFF	TRBV3-1	NA	TRBD1	13	TRBJ2-1
TGTGCCAGCAGCTTAAGGGACTCCGGGACAAAGGAAGCTTTCTTT	CASSLRDSGTKEAFF	TRBV11-2	few	NA	15	TRBJ1-1
TGCAGTGCTAGAGGCAGGACAGGTTTTAATGAGCAGTTCTTC	CSARGRTGFNEQFF	TRBV20-1	few	TRBD1	14	TRBJ2-1
TGTGCCAGCAGCTTAACTCAGAACCTACCTCTTCATGAGCAGTTCTTC	CASSLTQNLPLHEQFF	TRBV7-9	many	NA	16	TRBJ2-1
TGTGCCAGCTCACCACGGTTTGACAGCTCCTACGAGCAGTACTTC	CASSPRFDSSYEQYF	TRBV18	NA	NA	15	TRBJ2-7
TGTGCCAGCAGCCAAGACGGGACTAGCGGGCGGTACCAAGAGACCCAGTACTTC	CASSQDGTSGRYQETQYF	TRBV14	few	TRBD2	18	TRBJ2-5
TGCGCCAGCAGCCAAGATTCTCGTTTTGGGGACAGGGGTGGCTACACCTTC	CASSQDSRFGDRGGYTF	TRBV4-1	NA	TRBD1	17	TRBJ1-2
TGTGCCAGCAGCTTATCTCCAGGAGCGAACACCGGGGAGCTGTTTTTT	CASSLSPGANTGELFF	TRBV11-2	NA	NA	16	TRBJ2-2
TGCAATGCTCCTAGACCCCCCCGCGGGGAGCTGTTTTTT	CNAPRPPRGELFF	TRBV20-1	NA	NA	13	TRBJ2-2
TGTGCCAGCAGCTGGTCCGGGACAGGGGGTTACGAGCAGTACTTC	CASSWSGTGGYEQYF	TRBV7-9	NA	TRBD1	15	TRBJ2-7
TGTGCCAGCAGCGTAAGACAGGGGATGAACACTGAAGCTTTCTTT	CASSVRQGMNTEAFF	TRBV21-1	few	NA	15	TRBJ1-1
TGCGCCAGCAGCCAGACTGGACTCGAGGGGACTGAAGCTTTCTTT	CASSQTGLEGTEAFF	TRBV4-3	NA	NA	15	TRBJ1-1
TGTGCCATCAGTCAAGGGATGTACAATGAGCAGTTCTTC	CAISQGMYNEQFF	TRBV10-3	few	NA	13	TRBJ2-1
TGCGCCAGCAAATTGACTAGCCGCGACACAGATACGCAGTATTTT	CASKLTSRDTDTQYF	TRBV10-2	few	TRBD2	15	TRBJ2-3
TGCACCCCCGGCGGGAGGGCCATTGGAACAGATACGCAGTATTTT	CTPGGRAIGTDTQYF	TRBV20-1	few	TRBD2	15	TRBJ2-3
TGTGCCTGGAGTGGTATAGCGGGAGGGCCCAGTTACAATGAGCAGTTCTTC	CAWSGIAGGPSYNEQFF	TRBV30	few	TRBD2	17	TRBJ2-1
TGTGCCAGCAGTTTATATGATCGGTACAGGATAGGCGATGGCTACACCTTC	CASSLYDRYRIGDGYTF	TRBV28	NA	NA	17	TRBJ1-2
TGCAGCGTTAGCGGTCACCGAGCCAAAAACATTCAGTACTTC	CSVSGHRAKNIQYF	TRBV29-1	NA	NA	14	TRBJ2-4
TGTGCCATCTGTTTTTTTCCTAGCGGGAGACGGGATCGCACAGATACGCAGTATTTT	CAICFFPSGRRDRTDTQYF	TRBV2	NA	TRBD2	19	TRBJ2-3
TGCAGCGTCATACAGGGGACCGCTGGAAACACCATATATTTT	CSVIQGTAGNTIYF	TRBV29-1	NA	TRBD1	14	TRBJ1-3
TGTGCCAGCAGCTTAGATGCAGCAGGCAACTATGGCTACACCTTC	CASSLDAAGNYGYTF	TRBV11-2	NA	NA	15	TRBJ1-2
TGTGCCAGCAGCCCGGGGACTAGCGGGACAAAGACCCAGTACTTC	CASSPGTSGTKTQYF	TRBV12-3/TRBV12-4	NA	TRBD2	15	TRBJ2-5
TGTGCCAGCAGCTTAAACCCCATGAGCTCCTACAATGAGCAGTTCTTC	CASSLNPMSSYNEQFF	TRBV11-2	many	NA	16	TRBJ2-1
TGCGCCAGCAGCCAAACAGGGGACGAGCAGTACTTC	CASSQTGDEQYF	TRBV5-1	many	TRBD1	12	TRBJ2-7
TGTGCCAGCAGCCCGATTGAGCAGTTCTTC	CASSPIEQFF	TRBV7-9	NA	NA	10	TRBJ2-1
TGCGCCAGCAGCGAATCCGGGACGGAAAATGAAAAACTGTTTTTT	CASSESGTENEKLFF	TRBV5-1	NA	NA	15	TRBJ1-4
TGCGCCAGCAGCTTGGCCTTCGGGCTAGCGGCTACCCTGGGGGAGCAGTACTTC	CASSLAFGLAATLGEQYF	TRBV5-1	NA	TRBD2	18	TRBJ2-7
TGTGCCAGCAGTTACTCACGGGCCGAGTACTTC	CASSYSRAEYF	TRBV6-2/TRBV6-3	NA	NA	11	TRBJ2-5
TGTGCCATCAGTAACTACGGGGGGCCCGATACGCAGTATTTT	CAISNYGGPDTQYF	TRBV10-3	few	NA	14	TRBJ2-3
TGCAGTGCTAGTCCTGGAGGATCCGAGACCCAGTACTTC	CSASPGGSETQYF	TRBV20-1	NA	NA	13	TRBJ2-5
TGTGCCAGCAGTTACTCACAGGCGACGGGCACCGGGGAGCTGTTTTTT	CASSYSQATGTGELFF	TRBV6-5	few	NA	16	TRBJ2-2
TGTGCCAGCAGAACCCAGCTCGGGGCCCGGAAAGGAGATGAGCAGTTCTTC	CASRTQLGARKGDEQFF	TRBV6-1	few	NA	17	TRBJ2-1
TGCAGCGTTGAACGTTACAGGGAAGATACGCAGTATTTT	CSVERYREDTQYF	TRBV29-1	NA	NA	13	TRBJ2-3
TGTGCCAGCAGCAAATTTTATGGCAGCACCTACGAGCAGTACTTC	CASSKFYGSTYEQYF	TRBV21-1	NA	NA	15	TRBJ2-7